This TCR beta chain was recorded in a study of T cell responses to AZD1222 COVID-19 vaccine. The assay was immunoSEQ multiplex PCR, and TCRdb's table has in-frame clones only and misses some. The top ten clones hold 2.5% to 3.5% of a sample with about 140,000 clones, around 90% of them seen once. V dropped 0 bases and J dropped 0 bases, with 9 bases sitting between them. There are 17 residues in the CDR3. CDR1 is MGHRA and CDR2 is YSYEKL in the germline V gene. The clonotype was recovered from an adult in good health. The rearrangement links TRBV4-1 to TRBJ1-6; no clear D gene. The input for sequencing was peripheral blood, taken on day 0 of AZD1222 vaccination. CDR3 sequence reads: CASSQENRASYNSPLHF. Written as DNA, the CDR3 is TGCGCCAGCAGCCAAGAAAACCGGGCCTCCTATAATTCACCCCTCCACTTT.